The sequence of this T cell receptor beta chain was determined in a study of B cell selection in AIRE deficiency. The germline gives CDR1 MNHNS, CDR2 SASEGT. The V segment lost 3 bases and the J segment 1 base; nucleotides outside the gene matches: 1. CDR3 length equals 15 residues. Profiled with immunoSEQ multiplex PCR; TCRdb holds only in-frame clones, not every one. Of roughly 14,000 clones listed, about 92% are singletons. Sorted regulatory T cells were CD4-positive, CD25-high and CD127-low or negative. This chain links TRBV6-1 with TRBJ1-3; 9 bases agree with TRBD1. Sequenced input: Tregs sorted from PBMCs. This TCR was recovered from a human donor with AIRE deficiency. CDR3 region: CASSDGQGSGNTIYF. As DNA, the CDR3 is TGTGCCAGCAGTGACGGACAGGGGTCTGGAAACACCATATATTTT.